This TCR beta chain is from a study of shared clonotypes between healthy human individuals. Findings and caveats of the study: It was only blood that was sampled, and tissue repertoires likely differ. Naive CD4 clonotypes overlapped across a handful of donors at approximately 5.3%. Investigators expected sequencing depth to affect clonotype sharing among donors. What naive subsets generally showed was a larger estimated richness than memory subsets showed.

There are a few counts of this clone. The antigen remains unidentified. Sequencing was performed with immunoSEQ multiplex PCR; in TCRdb, only in-frame clones are kept and a portion is missing. The top ten clones hold around 1.2% of a sample with about 2 million clones, 85% to 95% of them seen once. Naive CD8 cells comprised CD45RO-negative, CCR7-positively selected cells, excluding terminally differentiated effector memory CD45RA+ cells. The V end was cut by 7 bases, the J end by 9 bases, with 16 bases between. Germline CDR1 MNHEY, CDR2 SVGAGI. The CDR3 runs to 14 residues. This receptor was identified in a man aged 18 to 29 in good health. The sequencing sample was made of naive CD8+ T cells sorted from blood. The chain is built from TRBV6-5 and TRBJ1-6; D is perhaps TRBD1 (5 bases). In DNA form, the CDR3 reads TGTGCCAGCACCCCGGGGCAGGGTGGTTCACCCCTCCACTTT. It is translated as CASTPGQGGSPLHF.